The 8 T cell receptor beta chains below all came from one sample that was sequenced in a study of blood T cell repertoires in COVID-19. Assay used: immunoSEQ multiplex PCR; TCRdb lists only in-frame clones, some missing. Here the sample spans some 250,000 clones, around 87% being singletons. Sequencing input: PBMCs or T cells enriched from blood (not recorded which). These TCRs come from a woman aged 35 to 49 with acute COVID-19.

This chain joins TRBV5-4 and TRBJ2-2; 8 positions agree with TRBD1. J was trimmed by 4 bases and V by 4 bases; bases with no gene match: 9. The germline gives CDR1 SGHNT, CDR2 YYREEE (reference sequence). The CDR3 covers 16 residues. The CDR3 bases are TGTGCCAGCAGCCCCCCCGGACAGGGAGGCACCGGGGAGCTGTTTTTT. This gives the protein CASSPPGQGGTGELFF.

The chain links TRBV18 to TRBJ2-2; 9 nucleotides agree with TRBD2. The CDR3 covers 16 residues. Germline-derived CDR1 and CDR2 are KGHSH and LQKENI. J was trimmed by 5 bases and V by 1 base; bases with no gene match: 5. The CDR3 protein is CASSPLAGVNTGELFF. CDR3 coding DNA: TGTGCCAGCTCACCACTAGCGGGAGTTAATACCGGGGAGCTGTTTTTT.

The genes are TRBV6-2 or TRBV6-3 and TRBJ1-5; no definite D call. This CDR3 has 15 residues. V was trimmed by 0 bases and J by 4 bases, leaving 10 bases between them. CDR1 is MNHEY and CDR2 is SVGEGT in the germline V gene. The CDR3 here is CASSYSVKLNQPQHF. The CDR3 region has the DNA TGTGCCAGCAGTTACTCAGTCAAACTGAATCAGCCCCAGCATTTT.

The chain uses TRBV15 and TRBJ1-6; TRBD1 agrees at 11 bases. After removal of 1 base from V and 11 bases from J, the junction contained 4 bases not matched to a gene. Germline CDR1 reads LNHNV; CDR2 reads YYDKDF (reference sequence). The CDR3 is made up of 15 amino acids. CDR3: CATSRVRTGGPPLHF. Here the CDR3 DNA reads TGTGCCACCAGCAGAGTCAGGACAGGGGGCCCACCCCTCCACTTT. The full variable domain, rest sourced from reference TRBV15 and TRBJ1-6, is DAMVIQNPRYQVTQFGKPVTLSCSQTLNHNVMYWYQQKSSQAPKLLFHYYDKDFNNEADTPDNFQSRRPNTSFCFLDIRSPGLGDTAMYLCATSRVRTGGPPLHFGNGTRLTVT.

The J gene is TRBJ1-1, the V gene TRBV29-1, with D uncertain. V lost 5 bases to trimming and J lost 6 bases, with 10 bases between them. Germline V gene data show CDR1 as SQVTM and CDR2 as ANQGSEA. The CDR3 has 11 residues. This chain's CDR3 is CSVTPTAEAFF. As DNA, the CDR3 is TGCAGCGTTACTCCTACGGCTGAAGCTTTCTTT.

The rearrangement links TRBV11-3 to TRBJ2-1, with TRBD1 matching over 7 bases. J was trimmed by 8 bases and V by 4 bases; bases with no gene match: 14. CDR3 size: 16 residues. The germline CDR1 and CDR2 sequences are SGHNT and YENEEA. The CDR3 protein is CASSSPARGQIDEQFF. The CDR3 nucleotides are TGTGCCAGCAGCTCTCCCGCGAGGGGGCAAATCGATGAGCAGTTCTTC. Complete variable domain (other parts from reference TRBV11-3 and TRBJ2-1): EAGVVQSPRYKIIEKKQPVAFWCNPISGHNTLYWYLQNLGQGPELLIRYENEEAVDDSQLPKDRFSAERLKGVDSTLKIQPAELGDSAVYLCASSSPARGQIDEQFFGPGTRLTVL.

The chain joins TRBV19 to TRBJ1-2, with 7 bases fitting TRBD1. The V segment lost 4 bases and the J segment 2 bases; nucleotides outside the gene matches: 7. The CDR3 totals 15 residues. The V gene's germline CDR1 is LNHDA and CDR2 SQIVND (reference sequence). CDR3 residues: CASSSTGDANYGYTF. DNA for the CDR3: TGTGCCAGTAGTAGTACAGGGGATGCAAACTATGGCTACACCTTC.

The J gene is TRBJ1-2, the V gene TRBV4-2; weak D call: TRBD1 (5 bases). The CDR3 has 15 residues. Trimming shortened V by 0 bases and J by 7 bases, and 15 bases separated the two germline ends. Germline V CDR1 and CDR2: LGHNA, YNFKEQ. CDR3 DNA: TGTGCCAGCAGCCAAGAGGGTGGGGCAGAGTTTGGCTACACCTTC. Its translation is CASSQEGGAEFGYTF.